This TCR beta chain comes out of a study of blood T cell repertoires in COVID-19. The table came from immunoSEQ multiplex PCR; TCRdb's copy has only in-frame clones and leaves some out. The sample has 310,000 or so clones; about 90% are singletons. Germline V gene data show CDR1 as SGHNT and CDR2 as YYREEE (reference sequence). Trimming stripped 2 bases from V and 3 bases from J, with 12 bases between. The CDR3 has 16 amino acids. The rearrangement links TRBV5-4 to TRBJ2-6; the D gene is possibly TRBD2 (5 bases). The sequence derives from a man in his late teens or twenties who had recovered from COVID-19. The sample consisted of peripheral blood. For the CDR3, the DNA is TGTGCCAGCAGCTTCGGACTCTCTAATGGGGCCAACGTCCTGACTTTC. It translates to CASSFGLSNGANVLTF.